Listed here is a single TCR beta chain. Its specificity is not known. This entry belongs to a study of cytotoxic CD8 clonotypes in ibrutinib-treated CLL. Across the study: Roughly 25 partial and 2 complete responses; at median roughly 6 years, around 15 remitted, about twelve progressed.

The CDR3 has 15 residues. Germline CDR1 reads MNHEY; CDR2 reads SMNVEV (reference sequence). V was trimmed by 1 base and J by 6 bases, leaving 13 bases between them. Study outcomes and limitations: Clonotypes that were public were uncommon, and they contracted or stayed stable on treatment.

Data came from immunoSEQ multiplex PCR; TCRdb stores just in-frame clones and leaves some out. The data contain 250,000 to 350,000 clones, more than 70% of them singletons. The source is a human donor with chronic lymphocytic leukemia. V gene TRBV27 combines with J gene TRBJ1-5; TRBD1 is a possible D gene (5 bases). Material: PBMCs, obtained at disease progression, from a patient treated with ibrutinib. CDR3: CASSLYFSDSQPQHF. In DNA, the CDR3 is TGTGCCAGCAGTTTATACTTCTCTGACAGTCAGCCCCAGCATTTT.